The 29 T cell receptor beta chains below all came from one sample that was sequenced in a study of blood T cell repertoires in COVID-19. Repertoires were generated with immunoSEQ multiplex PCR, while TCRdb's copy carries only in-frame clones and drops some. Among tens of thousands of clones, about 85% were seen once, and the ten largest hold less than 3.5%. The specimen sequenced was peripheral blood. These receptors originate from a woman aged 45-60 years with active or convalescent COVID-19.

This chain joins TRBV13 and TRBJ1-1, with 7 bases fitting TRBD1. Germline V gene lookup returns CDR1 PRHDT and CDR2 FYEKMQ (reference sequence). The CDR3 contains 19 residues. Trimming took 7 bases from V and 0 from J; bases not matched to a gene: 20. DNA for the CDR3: TGTGCCAGCAAAGTACTAGAACAGGGGATTAGAGTCATGAACACTGAAGCTTTCTTT. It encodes CASKVLEQGIRVMNTEAFF.

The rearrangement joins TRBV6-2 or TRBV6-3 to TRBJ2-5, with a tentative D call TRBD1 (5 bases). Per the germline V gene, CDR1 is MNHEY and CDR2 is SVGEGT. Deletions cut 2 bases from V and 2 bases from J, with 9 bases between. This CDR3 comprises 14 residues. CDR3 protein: CASSYGAWQETQYF. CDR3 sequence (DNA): TGTGCCAGCAGTTACGGGGCGTGGCAAGAGACCCAGTACTTC.

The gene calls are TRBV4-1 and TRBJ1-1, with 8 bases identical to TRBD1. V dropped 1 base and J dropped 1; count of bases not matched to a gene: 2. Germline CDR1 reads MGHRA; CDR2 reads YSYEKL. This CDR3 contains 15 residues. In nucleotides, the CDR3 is TGCGCCAGCAGCCAAGTCGGGACAGGGAACACTGAAGCTTTCTTT. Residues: CASSQVGTGNTEAFF.

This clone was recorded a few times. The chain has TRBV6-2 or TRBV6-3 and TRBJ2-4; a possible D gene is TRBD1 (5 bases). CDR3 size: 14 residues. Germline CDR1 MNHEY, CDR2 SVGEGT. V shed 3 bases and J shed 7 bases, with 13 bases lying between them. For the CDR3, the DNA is TGTGCCAGCAGTTATTACAGGTTCTTGAACATTCAGTACTTC. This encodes CASSYYRFLNIQYF.

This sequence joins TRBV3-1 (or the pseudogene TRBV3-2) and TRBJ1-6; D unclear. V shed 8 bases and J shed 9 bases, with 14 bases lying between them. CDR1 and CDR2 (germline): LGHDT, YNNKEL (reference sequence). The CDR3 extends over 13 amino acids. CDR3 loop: CASQLGLISPLHF. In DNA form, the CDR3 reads TGTGCCAGCCAGCTCGGGTTGATTTCACCCCTCCACTTT.

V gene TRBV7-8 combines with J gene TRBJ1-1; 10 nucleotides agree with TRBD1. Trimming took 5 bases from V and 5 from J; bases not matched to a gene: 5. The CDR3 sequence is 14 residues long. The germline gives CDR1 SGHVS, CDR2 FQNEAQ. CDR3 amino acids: CASSRDRGTTEAFF. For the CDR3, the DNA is TGTGCCAGCAGCCGGGACAGGGGAACAACTGAAGCTTTCTTT.

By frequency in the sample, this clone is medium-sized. For the CDR3, the DNA is TGTGCCAGCAGCTTAGTTCGTCCGGGGAGCAATGAGCAGTTCTTC. This sequence encodes CASSLVRPGSNEQFF. The gene calls are TRBV7-9 and TRBJ2-1; tentative D call: TRBD2 (5 bases). Trimming removed 1 base at V and 6 bases at J, with 13 bases between. The germline gives CDR1 SEHNR, CDR2 FQNEAQ (reference sequence). This CDR3 spans 15 amino acids.

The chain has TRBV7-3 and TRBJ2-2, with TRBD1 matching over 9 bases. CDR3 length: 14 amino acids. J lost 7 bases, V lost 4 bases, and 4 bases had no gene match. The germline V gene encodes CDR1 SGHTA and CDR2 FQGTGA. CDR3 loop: CASSYRGLDGELFF. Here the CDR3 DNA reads TGTGCCAGCAGCTACAGGGGGCTTGACGGGGAGCTGTTTTTT.

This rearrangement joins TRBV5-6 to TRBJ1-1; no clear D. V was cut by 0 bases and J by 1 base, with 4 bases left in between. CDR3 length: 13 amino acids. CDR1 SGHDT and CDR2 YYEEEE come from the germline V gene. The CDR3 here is CASSLGPNTEAFF. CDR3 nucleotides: TGTGCCAGCAGCTTGGGGCCGAACACTGAAGCTTTCTTT.

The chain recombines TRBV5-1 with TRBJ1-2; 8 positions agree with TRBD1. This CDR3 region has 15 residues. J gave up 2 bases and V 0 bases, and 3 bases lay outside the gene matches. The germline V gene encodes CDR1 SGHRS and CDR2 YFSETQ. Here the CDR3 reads CASSLVAGGNYGYTF. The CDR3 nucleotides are TGCGCCAGCAGCTTGGTGGCAGGGGGCAACTATGGCTACACCTTC.

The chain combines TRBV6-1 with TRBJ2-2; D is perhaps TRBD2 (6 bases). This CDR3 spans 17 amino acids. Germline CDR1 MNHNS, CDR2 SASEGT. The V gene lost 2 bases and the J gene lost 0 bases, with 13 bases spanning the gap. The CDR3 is CASSELAGLPNTGELFF. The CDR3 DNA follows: TGTGCCAGCAGTGAACTGGCGGGACTTCCGAACACCGGGGAGCTGTTTTTT.

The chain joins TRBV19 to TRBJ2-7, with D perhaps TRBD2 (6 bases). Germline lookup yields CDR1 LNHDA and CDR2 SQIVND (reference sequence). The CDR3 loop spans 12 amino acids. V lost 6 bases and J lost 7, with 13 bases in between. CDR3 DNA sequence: TGTGCCAGTAGCCGGGGGACCGGGGAGCAGTACTTC. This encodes CASSRGTGEQYF.

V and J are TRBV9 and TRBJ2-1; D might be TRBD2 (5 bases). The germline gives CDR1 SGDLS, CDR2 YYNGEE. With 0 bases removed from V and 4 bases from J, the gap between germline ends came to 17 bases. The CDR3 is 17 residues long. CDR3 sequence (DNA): TGTGCCAGCAGCGTAGAAGTCCGGACTTTGGGGTACAATGAGCAGTTCTTC. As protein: CASSVEVRTLGYNEQFF.

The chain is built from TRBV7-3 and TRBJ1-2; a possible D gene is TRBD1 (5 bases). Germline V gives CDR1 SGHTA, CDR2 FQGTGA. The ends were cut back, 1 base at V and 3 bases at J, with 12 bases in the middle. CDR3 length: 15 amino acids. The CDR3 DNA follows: TGTGCCAGCAGCTTAAATCCAGGGATGGACTATGGCTACACCTTC. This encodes CASSLNPGMDYGYTF.

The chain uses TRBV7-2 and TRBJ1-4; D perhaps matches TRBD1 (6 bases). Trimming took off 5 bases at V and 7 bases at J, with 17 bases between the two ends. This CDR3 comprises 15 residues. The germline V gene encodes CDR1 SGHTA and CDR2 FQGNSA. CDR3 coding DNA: TGTGCCAGCAGCCCCCTGGGGGGGGCGGTTGAAAAACTGTTTTTT. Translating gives CASSPLGGAVEKLFF.

This CDR3 reads CAWSVGKGVGYEQYF. The CDR3 DNA reads TGTGCCTGGAGTGTTGGGAAGGGGGTCGGCTACGAGCAGTACTTC. This rearrangement joins TRBV30 to TRBJ2-7; maybe TRBD1 (6 bases). The CDR3 covers 15 residues. V shed 0 bases and J shed 3 bases, with 15 bases lying between them. From germline, CDR1 is GTSNPN and CDR2 SVGIG (reference sequence).

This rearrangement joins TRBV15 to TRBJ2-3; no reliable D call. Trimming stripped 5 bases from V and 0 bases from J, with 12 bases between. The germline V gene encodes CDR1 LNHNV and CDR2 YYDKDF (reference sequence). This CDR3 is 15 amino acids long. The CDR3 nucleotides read TGTGCCACCAGCCTCACGGTCTCTAGCACAGATACGCAGTATTTT. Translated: CATSLTVSSTDTQYF.

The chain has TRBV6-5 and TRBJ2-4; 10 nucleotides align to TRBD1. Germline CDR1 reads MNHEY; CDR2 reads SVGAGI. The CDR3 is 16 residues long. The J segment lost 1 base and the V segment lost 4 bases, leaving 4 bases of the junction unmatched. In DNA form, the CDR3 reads TGTGCCAGCAGTTCCCCGGGACAGGGGGCCAAAAACATTCAGTACTTC. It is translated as CASSSPGQGAKNIQYF.

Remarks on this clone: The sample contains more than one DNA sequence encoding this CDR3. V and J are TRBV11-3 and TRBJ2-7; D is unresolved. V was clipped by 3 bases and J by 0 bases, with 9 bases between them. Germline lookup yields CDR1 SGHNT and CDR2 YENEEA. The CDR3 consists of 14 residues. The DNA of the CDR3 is TGTGCCAGCAGCTTGTCCGGCGGCTCCTACGAGCAGTACTTC. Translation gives CASSLSGGSYEQYF.

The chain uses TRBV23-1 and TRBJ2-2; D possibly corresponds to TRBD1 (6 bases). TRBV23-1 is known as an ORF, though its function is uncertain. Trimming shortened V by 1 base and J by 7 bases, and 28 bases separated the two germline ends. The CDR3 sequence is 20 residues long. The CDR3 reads CASSQFMAYWGREWDGELFF. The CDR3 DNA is TGCGCCAGCAGTCAATTTATGGCTTACTGGGGGCGCGAATGGGACGGGGAGCTGTTTTTT.

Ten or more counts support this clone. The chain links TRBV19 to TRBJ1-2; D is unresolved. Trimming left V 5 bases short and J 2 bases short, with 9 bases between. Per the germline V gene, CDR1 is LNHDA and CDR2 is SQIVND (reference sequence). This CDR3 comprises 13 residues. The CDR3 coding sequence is TGTGCCAGTAGTCGAGGGTCCAACTATGGCTACACCTTC. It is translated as CASSRGSNYGYTF.

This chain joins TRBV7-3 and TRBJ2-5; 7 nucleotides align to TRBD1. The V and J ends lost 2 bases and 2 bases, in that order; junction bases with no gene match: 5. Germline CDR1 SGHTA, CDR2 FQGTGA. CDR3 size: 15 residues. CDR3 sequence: CASSLSRDRQETQYF. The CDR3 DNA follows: TGTGCCAGCAGCTTATCCCGGGACAGACAAGAGACCCAGTACTTC.

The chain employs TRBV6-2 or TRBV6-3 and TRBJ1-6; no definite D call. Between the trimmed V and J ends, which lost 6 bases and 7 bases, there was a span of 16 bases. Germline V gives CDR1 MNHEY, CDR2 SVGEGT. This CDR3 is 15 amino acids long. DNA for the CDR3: TGTGCCAGCAGGCCTAGCGGACTGCGAAATTCACCCCTCCACTTT. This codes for CASRPSGLRNSPLHF.

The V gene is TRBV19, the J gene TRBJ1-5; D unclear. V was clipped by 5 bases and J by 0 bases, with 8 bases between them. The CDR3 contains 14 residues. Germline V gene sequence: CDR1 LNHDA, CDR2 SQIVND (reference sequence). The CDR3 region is CASSQSHSNQPQHF. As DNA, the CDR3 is TGTGCCAGTAGTCAGTCCCATAGCAATCAGCCCCAGCATTTT. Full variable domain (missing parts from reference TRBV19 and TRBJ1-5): DGGITQSPKYLFRKEGQNVTLSCEQNLNHDAMYWYRQDPGQGLRLIYYSQIVNDFQKGDIAEGYSVSREKKESFPLTVTSAQKNPTAFYLCASSQSHSNQPQHFGDGTRLSIL.

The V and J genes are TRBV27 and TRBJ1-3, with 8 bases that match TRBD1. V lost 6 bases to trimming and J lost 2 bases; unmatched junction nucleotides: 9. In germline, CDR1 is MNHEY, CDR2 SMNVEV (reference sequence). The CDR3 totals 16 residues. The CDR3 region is CASRSGQGFPGNTIYF. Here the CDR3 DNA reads TGTGCCAGCAGGTCAGGACAGGGATTTCCTGGAAACACCATATATTTT.

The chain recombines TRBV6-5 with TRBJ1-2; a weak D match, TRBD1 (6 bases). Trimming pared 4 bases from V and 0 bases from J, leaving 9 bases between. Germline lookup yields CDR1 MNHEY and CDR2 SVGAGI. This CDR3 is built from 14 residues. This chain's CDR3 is CASSSGQTNYGYTF. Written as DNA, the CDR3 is TGTGCCAGCAGTTCCGGACAGACTAACTATGGCTACACCTTC.

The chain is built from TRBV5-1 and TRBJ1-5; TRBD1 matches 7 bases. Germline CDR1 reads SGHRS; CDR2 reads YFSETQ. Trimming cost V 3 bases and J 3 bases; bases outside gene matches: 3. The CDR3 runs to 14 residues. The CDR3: CASSSGQPNQPQHF. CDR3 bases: TGCGCCAGCAGCTCGGGACAGCCCAATCAGCCCCAGCATTTT.

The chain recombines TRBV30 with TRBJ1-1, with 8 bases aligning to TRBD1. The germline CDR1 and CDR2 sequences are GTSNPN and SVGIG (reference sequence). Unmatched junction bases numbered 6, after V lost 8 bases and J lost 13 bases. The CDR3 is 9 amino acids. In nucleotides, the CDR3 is TGTGCCACAGGGGGGTTTGGTTTCTTT. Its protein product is CATGGFGFF.

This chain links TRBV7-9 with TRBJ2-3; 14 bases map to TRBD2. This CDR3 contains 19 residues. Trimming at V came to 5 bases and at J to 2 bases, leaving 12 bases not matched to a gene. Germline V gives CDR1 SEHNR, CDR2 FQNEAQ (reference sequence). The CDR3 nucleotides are TGTGCCAGCAGCGATAGAGGGACTAGCGGGGGCCCTTACACAGATACGCAGTATTTT. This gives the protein CASSDRGTSGGPYTDTQYF.